The clone carrying this TCR beta chain showed up just a few times. What it recognizes is unknown. Together with a sample-barcoded 5' primer, a J-beta primer mix was included in a second PCR lasting roughly 6 to 12 cycles. TCRdb reanalysed the 5' RACE reads using MiXCR and keeps one entry per CDR3 protein. The sample contains roughly 1,000,000 distinct CDR3 sequences, approximately 26% of which appear only once. This record belongs to a study of blood T cells in healthy people across ages. Germline assignment: CDR1 SNHLY and CDR2 FYNNEI. The CDR3 loop spans 12 amino acids. V dropped 8 bases and J dropped 7; count of bases not matched to a gene: 7. General observations from the study: With age, beta diversity per million T cells declined roughly linearly, significantly by about 40.

These data were likewise used in another study, on T cells of mothers and their children.

The chain is built from TRBV2 and TRBJ1-1; 7 bases fit TRBD1. Sequenced input: blood. The receptor was derived from a girl aged 2 to 9 in good health. CDR3 in amino acids: CASQEQGIEAFF. CDR3 bases: TGTGCCAGCCAGGAACAGGGGATTGAAGCTTTCTTT.